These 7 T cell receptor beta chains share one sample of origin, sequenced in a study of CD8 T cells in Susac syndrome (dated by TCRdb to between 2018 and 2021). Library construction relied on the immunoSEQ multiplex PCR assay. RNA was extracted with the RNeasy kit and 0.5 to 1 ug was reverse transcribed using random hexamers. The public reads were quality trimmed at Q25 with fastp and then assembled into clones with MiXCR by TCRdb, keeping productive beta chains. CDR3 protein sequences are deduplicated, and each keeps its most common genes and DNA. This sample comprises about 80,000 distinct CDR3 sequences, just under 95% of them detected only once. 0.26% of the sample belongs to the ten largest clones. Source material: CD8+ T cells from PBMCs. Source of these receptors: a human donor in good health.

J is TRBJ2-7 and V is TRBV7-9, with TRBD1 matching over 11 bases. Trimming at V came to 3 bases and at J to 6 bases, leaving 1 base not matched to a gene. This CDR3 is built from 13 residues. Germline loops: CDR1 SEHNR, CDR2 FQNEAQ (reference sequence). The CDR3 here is CASSLDRGLEQYV. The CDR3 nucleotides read TGTGCCAGCAGCTTGGACAGGGGGCTCGAGCAGTACGTC.

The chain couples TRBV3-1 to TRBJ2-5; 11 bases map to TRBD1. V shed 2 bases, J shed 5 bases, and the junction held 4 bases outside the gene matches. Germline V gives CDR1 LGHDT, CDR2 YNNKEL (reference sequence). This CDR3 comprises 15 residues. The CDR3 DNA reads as TGTGCCAGCAGCCAAATTCGGACAGGGGGCGAGACCCAGTACTTC. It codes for CASSQIRTGGETQYF.

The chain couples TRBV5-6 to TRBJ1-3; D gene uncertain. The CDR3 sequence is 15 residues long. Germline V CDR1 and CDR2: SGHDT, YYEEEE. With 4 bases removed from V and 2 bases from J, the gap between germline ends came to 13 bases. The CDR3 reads CASSAGVWAGNTIYF. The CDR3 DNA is TGTGCCAGCAGCGCCGGGGTGTGGGCTGGAAACACCATATATTTT. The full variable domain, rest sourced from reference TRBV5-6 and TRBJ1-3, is DAGVTQSPTHLIKTRGQQVTLRCSPKSGHDTVSWYQQALGQGPQFIFQYYEEEERQRGNFPDRFSGHQFPNYSSELNVNALLLGDSALYLCASSAGVWAGNTIYFGEGSWLTVV.

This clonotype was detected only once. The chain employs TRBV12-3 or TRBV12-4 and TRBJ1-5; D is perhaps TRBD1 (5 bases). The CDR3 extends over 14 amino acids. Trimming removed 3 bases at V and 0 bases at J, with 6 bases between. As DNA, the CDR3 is TGTGCCAGCAGTTTGACAGCTAGCAATCAGCCCCAGCATTTT. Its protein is CASSLTASNQPQHF.

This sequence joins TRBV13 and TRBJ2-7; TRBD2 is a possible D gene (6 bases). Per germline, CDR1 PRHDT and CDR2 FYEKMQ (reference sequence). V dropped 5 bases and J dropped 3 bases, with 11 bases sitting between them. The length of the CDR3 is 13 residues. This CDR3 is CASSPGSGYEQYV. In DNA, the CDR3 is TGTGCCAGCAGCCCCGGGAGCGGCTACGAGCAGTACGTC.

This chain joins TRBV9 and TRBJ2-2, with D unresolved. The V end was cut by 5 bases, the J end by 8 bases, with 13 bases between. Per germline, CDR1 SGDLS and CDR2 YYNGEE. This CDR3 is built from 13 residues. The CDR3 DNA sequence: TGTGCCAGCAGTCCTGCGGACCGTGGGGAGCTGTTTTTT. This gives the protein CASSPADRGELFF.

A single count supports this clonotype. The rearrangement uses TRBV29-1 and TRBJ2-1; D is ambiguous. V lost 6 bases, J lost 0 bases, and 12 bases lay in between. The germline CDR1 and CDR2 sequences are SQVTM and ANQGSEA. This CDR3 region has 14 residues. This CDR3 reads CSVRRPSSYNEQFF. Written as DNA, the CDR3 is TGCAGCGTCCGCCGTCCGAGCTCCTACAATGAGCAGTTCTTC.